Listed here are 14 T cell receptor beta chains from one sample, sequenced in a study of blood T cells in healthy people across ages. A second PCR, run for about 6 to 11 cycles, used a sample-barcoded 5' primer plus a J-beta primer mix. Using its own MiXCR run on the 5' RACE reads, TCRdb lists one record per CDR3 protein. The sample has about 1,400,000 distinct CDR3 sequences, around 55% seen once. Source material: blood. The receptors derive from a man younger than 35 in good health.

The chain links TRBV4-1 to TRBJ2-1; 7 bases are shared with TRBD2. CDR1 is MGHRA, CDR2 YSYEKL, per germline. The ends lost 2 bases at V and 5 bases at J; junction bases unmatched: 3. The CDR3 is 14 residues long. The CDR3 reads CASSQMGGDNEQFF. DNA of the CDR3: TGCGCCAGCAGCCAAATGGGGGGGGACAATGAGCAGTTCTTC.

The chain has TRBV5-1 and TRBJ2-1, with 7 bases aligning to TRBD1. Losses at the gene ends were 2 bases for V and 5 bases for J; bases not matched to a gene: 4. CDR3 length equals 14 residues. Germline CDR1 SGHRS, CDR2 YFSETQ. The CDR3 nucleotides are TGCGCCAGCAGCTTCGAAACAGGGGACAATGAGCAGTTCTTC. As protein: CASSFETGDNEQFF.

The chain uses TRBV27 and TRBJ2-2; TRBD1 aligns across 7 bases. In germline, CDR1 is MNHEY, CDR2 SMNVEV (reference sequence). This CDR3 spans 16 amino acids. Trimming took 6 bases from V and 5 from J; bases not matched to a gene: 12. CDR3 amino acids: CASSTATGSWTGELFF. For the CDR3, the DNA is TGTGCCAGCAGCACGGCGACAGGGAGTTGGACCGGGGAGCTGTTTTTT.

The table lists this clonotype with a few counts. The chain couples TRBV10-3 to TRBJ1-5, with D perhaps matching TRBD1 (6 bases). Trimming took off 3 bases at V and 5 bases at J, with 11 bases between the two ends. CDR1 is ENHRY and CDR2 is SYGVKD in the germline V gene. The CDR3 sequence is 14 residues long. The CDR3, as DNA: TGTGCCATCAGTGATTTGGCAGGGGATCAGCCCCAGCATTTT. Protein: CAISDLAGDQPQHF.

The chain carries TRBV7-2 and TRBJ1-1, with 11 nucleotides matching TRBD1. There are 15 residues in the CDR3. Trimming removed 4 bases from V and 6 bases from J; junction bases left unmatched: 7. Germline V gene lookup returns CDR1 SGHTA and CDR2 FQGNSA. CDR3 nucleotides: TGTGCCAGCAGCTCGGGGACAGGGGGTTTCGCTGAAGCTTTCTTT. Its protein is CASSSGTGGFAEAFF.

The rearrangement joins TRBV7-9 to TRBJ2-5; possibly TRBD1 for D (6 bases). Trimming cost V 3 bases and J 4 bases, with 12 bases left between them. This CDR3 spans 14 amino acids. The germline V gene has CDR1 SEHNR and CDR2 FQNEAQ (reference sequence). For the CDR3, the DNA is TGTGCCAGCAGCTTTGGGGGCCAAGGAGAGACCCAGTACTTC. This codes for CASSFGGQGETQYF. Full variable domain (rest looked up from reference TRBV7-9 and TRBJ2-5): DTGVSQNPRHKITKRGQNVTFRCDPISEHNRLYWYRQTLGQGPEFLTYFQNEAQLEKSRLLSDRFSAERPKGSFSTLEIQRTEQGDSAMYLCASSFGGQGETQYFGPGTRLLVL.

This clonotype was found a few times. The chain joins TRBV6-2 or TRBV6-3 to TRBJ1-5; TRBD1 agrees at 10 bases. V dropped 5 bases and J dropped 6; count of bases not matched to a gene: 7. Germline CDR1 and CDR2: MNHEY and SVGEGT. This CDR3 is built from 15 residues. The CDR3, as DNA: TGTGCCAGCAGTCGGGACAGGGGAAGGGTTCAGCCCCAGCATTTT. This encodes CASSRDRGRVQPQHF.

The chain joins TRBV4-1 to TRBJ1-1; D remains unclear. Germline V gene lookup returns CDR1 MGHRA and CDR2 YSYEKL. The CDR3 is 12 residues long. Trimming shortened V by 5 bases and J by 6 bases, and 10 bases separated the two germline ends. This chain's CDR3 is CASSSGWPEAFF. In nucleotides, the CDR3 is TGCGCCAGCAGCTCTGGGTGGCCTGAAGCTTTCTTT.

The J gene is TRBJ2-2, the V gene TRBV10-3; perhaps TRBD1 as D (6 bases). Looked up from germline, CDR1 is ENHRY and CDR2 is SYGVKD. V gave up 4 bases and J gave up 4 bases, with 10 bases separating them. This CDR3 has 14 residues. CDR3 sequence: CAISGDTFTGELFF. The CDR3 DNA reads as TGTGCCATCAGTGGGGACACTTTCACCGGGGAGCTGTTTTTT.

In this sample, this clonotype turned up a few times. The V and J genes are TRBV4-2 and TRBJ2-7; 10 bases align to TRBD2. Germline values: CDR1 LGHNA, CDR2 YNFKEQ. V shed 0 bases, J shed 2 bases, and the junction held 7 bases outside the gene matches. The CDR3 contains 17 residues. CDR3 coding DNA: TGTGCCAGCAGCCAAGAAGAGTCTAGCGGGAGCCCCTACGAGCAGTACTTC. Its protein product is CASSQEESSGSPYEQYF.

This clonotype was counted once. The chain joins TRBV6-1 to TRBJ1-6; D is ambiguous. The V and J ends lost 1 base and 10 bases respectively, with 11 bases between them. Germline lookup yields CDR1 MNHNS and CDR2 SASEGT. The CDR3 runs 14 residues. The CDR3 DNA reads TGTGCCAGCAGTGAAGAAAGGGTATACTCACCCCTCCACTTT. Amino acid sequence: CASSEERVYSPLHF.

The chain carries TRBV12-5 and TRBJ1-6; no clear D. Germline-derived CDR1 and CDR2 are LGHNT and FRNRAP. The CDR3 has 15 amino acids. The V end was cut by 6 bases, the J end by 1 base, with 10 bases between. The CDR3 reads CASGTGMSYNSPLHF. In DNA form, the CDR3 reads TGTGCTAGTGGGACGGGGATGTCCTATAATTCACCCCTCCACTTT.

This clonotype was seen once. The gene calls are TRBV29-1 and TRBJ2-5; TRBD2 agrees at 7 bases. Germline CDR1 and CDR2: SQVTM and ANQGSEA. The CDR3 spans 13 residues. The ends lost 4 bases at V and 11 bases at J; junction bases unmatched: 13. CDR3 protein: CSVAGRERGEQYF. In DNA form, the CDR3 reads TGCAGCGTTGCAGGGAGGGAGAGAGGGGAGCAGTACTTC.

This clonotype was counted a few times. A clone one base away is much larger, so this may be a read error. This chain uses TRBV27 with TRBJ2-5; D is unclear. The germline V and J ends were trimmed by 7 bases and 11 bases, with 17 bases remaining between them. CDR3 length: 12 amino acids. Germline V gene data show CDR1 as MNHEY and CDR2 as SMNVEV (reference sequence). The CDR3 DNA is TGTGCCAGCACCTCGGTTAGCAATGAGCAGTACTTC. Its protein is CASTSVSNEQYF.